The clone carrying this T cell receptor beta chain was found a few times. Its antigen is currently unknown. Germline CDR1 reads SQVTM; CDR2 reads ANQGSEA. V lost 2 bases, J lost 5 bases, and 9 bases lay in between. The CDR3 is 12 amino acids. This sample was taken from a study of identical twins. Study findings and constraints: Conclusions leaned on cross-sectional statistical analysis and did not track the same donors over time.

Template switching created a universal primer site, and the cDNA included unique molecular identifiers. TCRdb ran MiXCR on the 5' RACE reads and lists one entry per CDR3 protein. The table lists 200,000 to 250,000 distinct CDR3 sequences, roughly an eighth of them singletons, with 3.5% to 5% in the top ten. These data were likewise used in another study, on yellow fever vaccine responses in identical twins.

The chain carries TRBV29-1 and TRBJ2-5; a possible D gene is TRBD2 (5 bases). The sequencing input was memory (CD45RO+) T cells sorted from blood. This receptor was identified in a woman aged 18-29 years in good health. CDR3 residues: CSVERGDETQYF. CDR3 nucleotide sequence: TGCAGCGTTGAACGGGGTGATGAGACCCAGTACTTC.